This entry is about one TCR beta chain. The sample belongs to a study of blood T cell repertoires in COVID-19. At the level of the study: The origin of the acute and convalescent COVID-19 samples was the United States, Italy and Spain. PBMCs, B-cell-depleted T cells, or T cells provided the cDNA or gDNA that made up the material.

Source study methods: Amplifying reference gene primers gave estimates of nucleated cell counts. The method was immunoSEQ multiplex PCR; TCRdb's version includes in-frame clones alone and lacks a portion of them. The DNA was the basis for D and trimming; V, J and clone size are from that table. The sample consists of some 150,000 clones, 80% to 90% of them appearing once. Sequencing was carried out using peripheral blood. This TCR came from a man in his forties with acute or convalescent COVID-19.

As DNA, the CDR3 is TGCGCCAGCAGCCAAGGAACCGGACAACAGGGGGTCATTGGTTCACCCCTCCACTTT. Translation gives CASSQGTGQQGVIGSPLHF. The rearrangement uses TRBV4-1 and TRBJ1-6; 8 bases agree with TRBD1. The V and J ends lost 1 base and 9 bases, in that order; junction bases with no gene match: 17. Germline V lookup: CDR1 MGHRA, CDR2 YSYEKL. The CDR3 spans 19 residues.